The entry that follows covers one T cell receptor beta chain sequence. Data came from immunoSEQ multiplex PCR; TCRdb stores just in-frame clones and leaves some out. Among 20,000 or so clones listed, approximately 87% were seen once. The V end lost 8 bases, the J end lost 4 bases, and 8 bases lay between the germline ends. This CDR3 is built from 11 residues. Germline V gene lookup returns CDR1 MNHEY and CDR2 SMNVEV (reference sequence). This sample is drawn from a study of T cell changes during pregnancy in multiple sclerosis. The source of this sequence is a female donor in good health, enrolled as a control in a pregnancy study. The chain recombines TRBV27 with TRBJ1-1; D is possibly TRBD1 (6 bases). Specimen: CD8+ T cells from peripheral blood mononuclear cells, collected in the third trimester of pregnancy. The CDR3 DNA is TGTGCCAGCTCGGACAGCACTGAAGCTTTCTTT. This translates into CASSDSTEAFF.